This TCR beta chain is from a study of early T cells in non-severe SARS-CoV-2 infection. TCRdb passed the 5' RACE reads through MiXCR, listing each CDR3 protein once. The data contain over 90,000 distinct CDR3 sequences, 9.5% to 15% of them singletons. This CDR3 region has 15 residues. CDR1 and CDR2 (germline): LNHNV, YYDKDF (reference sequence). Trimming took off 0 bases at V and 6 bases at J, with 9 bases between the two ends. The sequence derives from an adult who was a healthcare worker with PCR-confirmed SARS-CoV-2 infection or an uninfected control (not recorded which). This chain joins TRBV15 and TRBJ1-6, with a possible D match to TRBD1 (6 bases). The sample consisted of whole blood, taken at baseline. The DNA of the CDR3 is TGTGCCACCAGCAGAGAGGACAGCTCTAATTCACCCCTCCACTTT. It encodes CATSREDSSNSPLHF.